The 12 T cell receptor beta chains in this list originate from one sample, sequenced in a study of CD8+ T cells in alopecia areata. cDNA serving as the sequencing template came from extracted, reverse transcribed RNA. Repertoires were generated with immunoSEQ multiplex PCR, while TCRdb's copy carries only in-frame clones and drops some. The sample holds some 15,000 clones, less than 70% seen once. Individuals with alopecia areata gave both lesional scalp punch biopsies and peripheral blood for collection. Sequencing was carried out using skin. The receptors here all came from a human donor with alopecia areata.

The rearrangement links TRBV4-1 to TRBJ2-5, with 8 bases aligning to TRBD2. CDR1 is MGHRA and CDR2 is YSYEKL in the germline V gene. Trimming took 1 base from V and 1 from J; bases not matched to a gene: 11. The CDR3 is 18 residues long. For the CDR3, the DNA is TGCGCCAGCAGCCAAGTGCGAATCGGGACTAGGATCCAAGAGACCCAGTACTTC. It specifies CASSQVRIGTRIQETQYF.

The chain combines TRBV11-2 with TRBJ2-2, with D unclear. CDR1 is SGHAT, CDR2 FQNNGV, per germline. This CDR3 is 12 amino acids long. V lost 5 bases, J lost 4 bases, and 5 bases lay in between. The CDR3 sequence is CASSLSTGELFF. The CDR3 bases are TGTGCCAGCAGCCTAAGCACCGGGGAGCTGTTTTTT.

This clone was observed a handful of times. The genes are TRBV5-1 and TRBJ2-1, with 8 bases fitting TRBD2. Germline values: CDR1 SGHRS, CDR2 YFSETQ. V shed 4 bases and J 6 bases; nucleotides not matched to a gene: 21. The CDR3 has 19 amino acids. The CDR3 loop reads CASSPTVSGKSLWGNEQFF. Here the CDR3 DNA reads TGCGCCAGCAGCCCGACCGTTAGCGGGAAGAGTCTCTGGGGCAATGAGCAGTTCTTC.

The V gene is TRBV5-8, the J gene TRBJ2-4; D is undetermined. Trimming took 0 bases from V and 3 from J, leaving 10 bases between them. The CDR3 consists of 15 residues. Germline CDR1 reads SGHTS; CDR2 reads YDEGEE. The DNA for the CDR3 is TGTGCCAGCAGCTTGGGACTTAGGAGCAAAAACATTCAGTACTTC. Translating gives CASSLGLRSKNIQYF.

This clone has more than one count but fewer than ten. The gene calls are TRBV13 and TRBJ2-1, with 11 nucleotides matching TRBD2. The CDR3 extends over 20 amino acids. After removal of 2 bases from V and 0 bases from J, the junction contained 12 bases not matched to a gene. Germline-derived CDR1 and CDR2 are PRHDT and FYEKMQ (reference sequence). CDR3 DNA sequence: TGTGCCAGCAGCTTATACTCGAGAACTAGCGGGAGAAGCTCCTACAATGAGCAGTTCTTC. Translated, it gives CASSLYSRTSGRSSYNEQFF. The variable domain in full, with the rest retrieved from reference TRBV13 and TRBJ2-1, is AAGVIQSPRHLIKEKRETATLKCYPIPRHDTVYWYQQGPGQDPQFLISFYEKMQSDKGSIPDRFSAQQFSDYHSELNMSSLELGDSALYFCASSLYSRTSGRSSYNEQFFGPGTRLTVL.

This clone has just a few counts. J is TRBJ2-1 and V is TRBV11-3; 10 bases line up with TRBD2. The CDR3 has 15 amino acids. The germline V gene encodes CDR1 SGHNT and CDR2 YENEEA. V lost 1 base to trimming and J lost 7 bases; unmatched junction nucleotides: 4. For the CDR3, the DNA is TGTGCCAGCAGCTTAGTTAGCGGGAGGAAGAATGAGCAGTTCTTC. It codes for CASSLVSGRKNEQFF.

The chain couples TRBV29-1 to TRBJ2-1; D gene uncertain. This CDR3 region has 12 residues. V shed 7 bases and J shed 3 bases, with 10 bases lying between them. The germline gives CDR1 SQVTM, CDR2 ANQGSEA. The CDR3 region has the DNA TGCAGCGCAAGACGTGACTACAATGAGCAGTTCTTC. It yields the protein CSARRDYNEQFF.

The gene calls are TRBV10-1 and TRBJ2-7; the D gene is possibly TRBD1 (6 bases). V gave up 2 bases and J gave up 2 bases, with 7 bases separating them. The CDR3 is 13 amino acids. Per germline, CDR1 WNHNN and CDR2 SYGVQD (reference sequence). The CDR3 DNA reads TGCGCCAGCAGTGAGAACAGGGCCTACGAGCAGTACTTC. Its translation is CASSENRAYEQYF.

The chain has TRBV28 and TRBJ1-5; 7 nucleotides agree with TRBD1. CDR1 MDHEN and CDR2 SYDVKM come from the germline V gene. V dropped 2 bases and J dropped 6; count of bases not matched to a gene: 4. The CDR3 has 14 amino acids. CDR3 loop: CASSLRGGAQPQHF. The CDR3, as DNA: TGTGCCAGCAGTTTAAGAGGGGGCGCTCAGCCCCAGCATTTT.

The chain is built from TRBV11-2 and TRBJ2-5; no reliable D call. The end of the DNA is better explained by TRBJ2-7, so the J call may be wrong. The CDR3 is made up of 14 amino acids. Germline assignment: CDR1 SGHAT and CDR2 FQNNGV. The CDR3, as DNA: TGTGCCAGCAGGATGCACGAAAGCTCCTACGAGCAGTACTTC. Translation gives CASRMHESSYEQYF.

Regarding this clone: Germline is not matched at one junction end, which may reflect a read error. The rearrangement links TRBV5-6 to TRBJ2-3, with 7 nucleotides matching TRBD1. Germline V lookup: CDR1 SGHDT, CDR2 YYEEEE. The CDR3 runs to 12 residues. CDR3 residues: CASSLGTATQYF. CDR3 DNA: TGTGCCAGCAGCTTAGGGACAGCTACGCAGTATTTT.

V is TRBV21-1 and J is TRBJ2-7; the table names TRBD1, a call not compared with the DNA. TRBV21-1 is designated a pseudogene. The CDR3 loop spans 12 amino acids. In DNA form, the CDR3 reads TGTGCCAGCAGCGTCAGTGACTACGAGCAGTACTTC. Translation: CASSVSDYEQYF.